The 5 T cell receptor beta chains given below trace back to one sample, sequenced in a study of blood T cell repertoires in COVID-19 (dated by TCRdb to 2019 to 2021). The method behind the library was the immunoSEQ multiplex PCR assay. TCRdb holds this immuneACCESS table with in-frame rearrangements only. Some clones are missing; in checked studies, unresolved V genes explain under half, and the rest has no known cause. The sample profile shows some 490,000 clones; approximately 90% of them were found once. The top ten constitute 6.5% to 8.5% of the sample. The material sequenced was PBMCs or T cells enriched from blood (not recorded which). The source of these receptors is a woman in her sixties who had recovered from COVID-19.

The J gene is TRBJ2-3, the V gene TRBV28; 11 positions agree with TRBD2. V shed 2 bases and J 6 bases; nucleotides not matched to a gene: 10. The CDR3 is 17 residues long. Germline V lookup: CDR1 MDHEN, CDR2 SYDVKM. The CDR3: CASSLGLAGGPADTQYF. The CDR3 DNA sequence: TGTGCCAGCAGTTTAGGCCTAGCGGGGGGCCCGGCGGATACGCAGTATTTT.

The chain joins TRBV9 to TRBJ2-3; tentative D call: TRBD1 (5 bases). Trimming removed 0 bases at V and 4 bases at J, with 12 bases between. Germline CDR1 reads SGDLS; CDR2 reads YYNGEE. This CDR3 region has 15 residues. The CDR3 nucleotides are TGTGCCAGCAGCGTAGCGGGCAGGGCCGCAGATACGCAGTATTTT. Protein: CASSVAGRAADTQYF. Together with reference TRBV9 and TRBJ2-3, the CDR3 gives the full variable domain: DSGVTQTPKHLITATGQRVTLRCSPRSGDLSVYWYQQSLDQGLQFLIQYYNGEERAKGNILERFSAQQFPDLHSELNLSSLELGDSALYFCASSVAGRAADTQYFGPGTRLTVL.

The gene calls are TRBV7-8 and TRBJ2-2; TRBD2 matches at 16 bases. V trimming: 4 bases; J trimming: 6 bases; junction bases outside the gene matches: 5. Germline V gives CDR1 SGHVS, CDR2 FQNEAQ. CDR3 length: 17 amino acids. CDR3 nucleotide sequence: TGTGCCAGCAGCTCGGGACTAGCGGGGGGGCATTCCGGGGAGCTGTTTTTT. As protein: CASSSGLAGGHSGELFF.

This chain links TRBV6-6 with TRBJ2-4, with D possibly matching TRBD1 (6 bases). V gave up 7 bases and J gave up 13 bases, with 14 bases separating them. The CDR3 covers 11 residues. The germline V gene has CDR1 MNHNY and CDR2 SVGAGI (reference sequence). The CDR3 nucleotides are TGTGCCAGCACCTTCGAGACAGGACAGTACTTC. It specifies CASTFETGQYF.

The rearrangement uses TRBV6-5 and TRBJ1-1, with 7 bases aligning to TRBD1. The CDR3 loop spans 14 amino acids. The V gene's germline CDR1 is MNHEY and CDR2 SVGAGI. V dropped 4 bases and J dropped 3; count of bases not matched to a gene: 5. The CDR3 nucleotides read TGTGCCAGCAGTTTCGACAGGGCGGACACTGAAGCTTTCTTT. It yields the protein CASSFDRADTEAFF.